The T cell receptor beta chain under discussion was sequenced for a study of vaccination and CD4 T cells after COVID-19. With the Oncomine TCR Beta short-read assay, DNA from cultured CD4+ T cells was sequenced. TCRdb reanalysed the PCR reads using MiXCR and keeps one entry per CDR3 protein. Here the sample spans under 20,000 distinct CDR3 sequences, 50% to 55% being singletons. Trimming shortened V by 2 bases and J by 6 bases, and 10 bases separated the two germline ends. Germline lookup yields CDR1 SGHVS and CDR2 FQNEAQ. The CDR3 sequence is 13 residues long. This sample's treatment: roughly ten-day PBMC culture with coronavirus spike peptide pools or control peptides (ViraFEST assay). Worth noting for this clonotype: Its antigen remains unidentified.

Specimen: CD4+ T cells from blood, cultured in vitro. This receptor was taken from a human donor who had recovered from COVID-19. The chain uses TRBV7-8 and TRBJ1-2; TRBD1 might be the D (5 bases). DNA for the CDR3: TGTGCCAGCAGCTTATCCAGGGAGGATGGCTACACCTTC. Residues: CASSLSREDGYTF. Full variable domain (missing parts from reference TRBV7-8 and TRBJ1-2): GAGVSQSPRYKVAKRGQDVALRCDPISGHVSLFWYQQALGQGPEFLTYFQNEAQLDKSGLPSDRFFAERPEGSVSTLKIQRTQQEDSAVYLCASSLSREDGYTFGSGTRLTVV.